This entry concerns a single T cell receptor beta chain. Its target is not known. TCRdb reprocessed the 5' RACE reads via MiXCR and lists one record per CDR3 protein. The top ten hold around 4% of the sample, which has 5,000 to 7,000 distinct CDR3 sequences, about 50% seen once. Germline V gives CDR1 LGHNA, CDR2 YNFKEQ. The CDR3 has 16 amino acids. Trimming left V 0 bases short and J 4 bases short, with 12 bases between. CD4+CD45RO+CD25- cells were isolated as memory CD4+ T cells. Study results and limitations: In terms of TCR gene usage, tumor memory CD4+ T cells clustered together with blood and lymph node memory CD4+ cells, as well as with lymph node naive CD4+ cells.

The chain uses TRBV4-2 and TRBJ2-2; perhaps TRBD2 as D (5 bases). The material sequenced was memory CD4+ T cells sorted from blood. Indicated subset: memory CD4+ T cells, CD4+CD45RO+CD25-. This sequence originates from a female donor with breast cancer. This CDR3 reads CASSQESGSSTGELFF. In nucleotides, the CDR3 is TGTGCCAGCAGCCAAGAGTCGGGGTCGAGCACCGGGGAGCTGTTTTTT.